These T cell receptor beta chains were read from a single sample in a study of T-cell memory formation after mild COVID-19. MiXCR, applied by TCRdb to the 5' RACE reads, yields one record per CDR3 protein. The sample has about 90,000 distinct CDR3 sequences, about 13% seen once. Sequencing was done on a sample of PBMCs or a T cell subset sorted from them (not recorded which). The receptors here all came from an adult woman who had mild COVID-19 (a few samples of this study predate the infection). Cell type and time point are not known. Each CDR3 is given with its conserved first and last residue. D genes are given only for firm matches. Only part of the rows carry a size: once, few, many, or a class if the clone is expanded.

cdr3_nt: TGTGCCAGCAGTTACTCGGACGGTTTCTCCTACGAGCAGTACTTC
cdr3_aa: CASSYSDGFSYEQYF
v_call: TRBV6-5
j_call: TRBJ2-7
cdr3_length: 15
clone_size: -
d_call: -

cdr3_nt: TGTGCCAGCAGCTGGTCAGGGGGAGGTGACGAGCAGTACTTC
cdr3_aa: CASSWSGGGDEQYF
v_call: TRBV7-2
j_call: TRBJ2-7
cdr3_length: 14
clone_size: -
d_call: -

cdr3_nt: TGTGCCACCTCCGCTAGCGGAGCCTACGAGCAGTACTTC
cdr3_aa: CATSASGAYEQYF
v_call: TRBV11-2
j_call: TRBJ2-7
cdr3_length: 13
clone_size: few
d_call: TRBD2

cdr3_nt: TGTGCCAGCAGCTTAGCACCCGGGACAGTGAATTCACCCCTCCACTTT
cdr3_aa: CASSLAPGTVNSPLHF
v_call: TRBV7-9
j_call: TRBJ1-6
cdr3_length: 16
clone_size: -
d_call: TRBD1

cdr3_nt: TGTGCCAGCAGCCCCTCCCAGGCCCAGGGTAATGAAAAACTGTTTTTT
cdr3_aa: CASSPSQAQGNEKLFF
v_call: TRBV11-2
j_call: TRBJ1-4
cdr3_length: 16
clone_size: -
d_call: -

cdr3_nt: TGTGCCAGCATAGGGGGGGCTCGCTTGAACACCGGGGAGCTGTTTTTT
cdr3_aa: CASIGGARLNTGELFF
v_call: TRBV27
j_call: TRBJ2-2
cdr3_length: 16
clone_size: many
d_call: -

cdr3_nt: TGCAGTGCTTTCCCCCGGGACAGCTCCTACGAGCAGTACTTC
cdr3_aa: CSAFPRDSSYEQYF
v_call: TRBV20-1
j_call: TRBJ2-7
cdr3_length: 14
clone_size: -
d_call: TRBD1

cdr3_nt: TGTGCCAGCAGCTTCGGGACAGGGGAAAATGACGAGCAGTACTTC
cdr3_aa: CASSFGTGENDEQYF
v_call: TRBV7-9
j_call: TRBJ2-7
cdr3_length: 15
clone_size: -
d_call: TRBD1

cdr3_nt: TGCGCCAGCAGCCAAGATACCGTTCTAGGCGGGAGGGCCTCGGGGACAGATACGCAGTATTTT
cdr3_aa: CASSQDTVLGGRASGTDTQYF
v_call: TRBV4-3
j_call: TRBJ2-3
cdr3_length: 21
clone_size: many
d_call: TRBD2

cdr3_nt: TGCAGCGTGGAGCTACTAGCGGGAGGCTCCTACGAGCAGTACTTC
cdr3_aa: CSVELLAGGSYEQYF
v_call: TRBV29-1
j_call: TRBJ2-7
cdr3_length: 15
clone_size: -
d_call: TRBD2

cdr3_nt: TGCGCCAGCAGCCTCTGGGACGCCTCTGGAAACACCATATATTTT
cdr3_aa: CASSLWDASGNTIYF
v_call: TRBV4-1
j_call: TRBJ1-3
cdr3_length: 15
clone_size: few
d_call: -

cdr3_nt: TGTGCCAGCAGCCCATCGCAGGGGTATGGCTACACCTTC
cdr3_aa: CASSPSQGYGYTF
v_call: TRBV11-2
j_call: TRBJ1-2
cdr3_length: 13
clone_size: few
d_call: -

cdr3_nt: TGTGCCAGCAGTTTGGGCCTCGGGGGTTACGCAGATACGCAGTATTTT
cdr3_aa: CASSLGLGGYADTQYF
v_call: TRBV27
j_call: TRBJ2-3
cdr3_length: 16
clone_size: few
d_call: -